This TCR beta chain emerged from a study of blood T cell repertoires in COVID-19. CDR3 length: 13 amino acids. Trimming took 7 bases from V and 5 from J; bases not matched to a gene: 9. Germline loops: CDR1 SQVTM, CDR2 ANQGSEA. This clone was observed a few times. TCRdb's copy holds only in-frame clones and misses some; the assay was immunoSEQ multiplex PCR. The data hold about 190,000 clones, with around four fifths observed a single time. This receptor was obtained from a human donor in a cohort sampled during active COVID-19. The sequenced sample was peripheral blood. V is TRBV29-1 and J is TRBJ1-1, with 8 nucleotides matching TRBD1. In nucleotides, the CDR3 is TGCAGCGGAACCGGGACAGGAAGGACTGAAGCTTTCTTT. Protein sequence: CSGTGTGRTEAFF. The full variable domain, its missing parts supplied by reference TRBV29-1 and TRBJ1-1, is SAVISQKPSRDICQRGTSLTIQCQVDSQVTMMFWYRQQPGQSLTLIATANQGSEATYESGFVIDKFPISRPNLTFSTLTVSNMSPEDSSIYLCSGTGTGRTEAFFGQGTRLTVV.